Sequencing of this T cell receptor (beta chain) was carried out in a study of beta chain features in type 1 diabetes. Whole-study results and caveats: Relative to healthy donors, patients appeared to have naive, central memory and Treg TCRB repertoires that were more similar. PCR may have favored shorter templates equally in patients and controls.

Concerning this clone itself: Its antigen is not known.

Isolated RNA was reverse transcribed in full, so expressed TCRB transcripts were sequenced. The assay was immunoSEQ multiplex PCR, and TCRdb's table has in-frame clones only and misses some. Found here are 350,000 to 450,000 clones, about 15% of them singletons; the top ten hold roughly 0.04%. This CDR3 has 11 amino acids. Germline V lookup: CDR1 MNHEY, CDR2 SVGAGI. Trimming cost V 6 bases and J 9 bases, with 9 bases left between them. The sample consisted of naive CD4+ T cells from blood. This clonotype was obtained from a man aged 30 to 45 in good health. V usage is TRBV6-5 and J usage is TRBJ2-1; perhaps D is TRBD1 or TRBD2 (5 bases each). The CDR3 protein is CASSSGGEQFF. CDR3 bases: TGTGCCAGCAGCTCTGGGGGTGAGCAGTTCTTC.